This TCR beta chain was sequenced during a study of blood T cell repertoires in COVID-19. Study-wide context: Both acute and convalescent COVID-19 samples were obtained from the United States, Italy and Spain. The cDNA or gDNA used as material had been derived from T cells, B-cell-depleted T cells, or PBMCs.

This clone was seen more than once but under ten times. Trimming removed 6 bases from V and 0 bases from J; junction bases left unmatched: 16. The CDR3 loop spans 18 amino acids. The germline V gene has CDR1 MDHEN and CDR2 SYDVKM. As processed by the authors: From reference gene primer amplification, estimates of nucleated cell counts were derived. Only in-frame clones appear in the TCRdb table, and some are missing; sequencing was by immunoSEQ multiplex PCR. The V and J calls and the clone size are those of that table, but D and trimming were determined from the DNA. The table lists 65,000 to 95,000 clones, about 90% of them singletons.

This sequence joins TRBV28 and TRBJ1-2; 7 bases line up with TRBD1. The sample was peripheral blood. The receptor was derived from a man aged 50 to 60 with active COVID-19. CDR3 DNA: TGTGCCAGCAGAACCCGCCACCACAGGGGATTAGCTAACTATGGCTACACCTTC. Protein sequence: CASRTRHHRGLANYGYTF.